What follows describes a single T cell receptor beta chain. This specimen comes from a study of cytomegalovirus exposure and HLA in healthy donors. Primers included in the PCR were 60 Vbeta and 13 Jbeta primers. Here immunoSEQ multiplex PCR was the method, and the copy in TCRdb shows in-frame clones only, minus some. The data show some 100,000 clones, just under 75% seen once. Unmatched junction bases numbered 8, after V lost 4 bases and J lost 5 bases. The CDR3 spans 15 residues. CDR1 MNHEY and CDR2 SMNVEV come from the germline V gene (reference sequence). Material for sequencing was PBMCs. The receptor's source is a human donor in good health. J is TRBJ2-1 and V is TRBV27; 7 bases map to TRBD2. CDR3 residues: CASSYTHGTNNEQFF. The CDR3 DNA reads as TGTGCCAGCAGTTACACCCACGGGACTAACAATGAGCAGTTCTTC.